This TCR beta chain originates from a study of PD-1 blockade in classical Hodgkin lymphoma. In the case of this clone: Its antigen is currently unknown.

Points from the study as a whole: Diminished baseline TCR diversity has been reported in newly diagnosed patients relative to healthy donors. The repertoire differences lack a defined cause, possibly disease activity or prior therapy. Exclusion covered patients beginning nivolumab under 1 year post-ASCT. Patients newly diagnosed and complete responders had comparable baseline diversity.

J was trimmed by 3 bases and V by 1 base; bases with no gene match: 2. CDR1 and CDR2 from the germline V gene are SGHAT and FQNNGV. The CDR3 is 14 residues long. Every single patient, without exception, relapsed after autologous stem cell transplantation, and brentuximab vedotin exposure varied. The assay was immunoSEQ multiplex PCR, and TCRdb's table has in-frame clones only and misses some. In the table there are about 110,000 clones, about 88% of which are singletons. The chain is built from TRBV11-2 and TRBJ2-7; 8 bases map to TRBD2. The material sequenced was peripheral blood mononuclear cells (PBMCs), taken before the second cycle of nivolumab. The TCR sequence derives from a human donor with classical Hodgkin lymphoma. The CDR3 sequence: CASSLARGGYEQYF. Written as DNA, the CDR3 is TGTGCCAGCAGCTTAGCCCGGGGGGGCTACGAGCAGTACTTC.